The 7 T cell receptor beta chains below all came from one sample that was sequenced in a study of chemoradiotherapy in HPV16-positive cancers. Assay used: immunoSEQ multiplex PCR; TCRdb lists only in-frame clones, some missing. The sample has about 8,000 clones, around two thirds seen once. This material was obtained from a patient who underwent chemoradiotherapy. The receptors shown here come from a human donor with HPV-associated anogenital cancer.

The chain couples TRBV12-5 to TRBJ1-3, with D tentatively TRBD1 (6 bases). V was cut by 6 bases and J by 0 bases, with 15 bases left in between. This CDR3 has 16 amino acids. Germline loops: CDR1 LGHNT, CDR2 FRNRAP. CDR3 sequence (DNA): TGTGCTAGTGGCCCCACAGGGTTCCTCTCTGGAAACACCATATATTTT. Amino acids: CASGPTGFLSGNTIYF.

V gene TRBV6-5 combines with J gene TRBJ1-2, with D tentatively TRBD1 (5 bases). The germline CDR1 and CDR2 sequences are MNHEY and SVGAGI. CDR3 size: 13 residues. The V end lost 6 bases, the J end lost 6 bases, and 14 bases lay between the germline ends. The CDR3 spells CASSPAGINGYTF. CDR3 nucleotides: TGTGCCAGCAGCCCCGCAGGGATTAATGGCTACACCTTC.

V gene TRBV6-1 combines with J gene TRBJ1-4, with D tentatively TRBD1 (5 bases). Trimming stripped 4 bases from V and 7 bases from J, with 16 bases between. Germline V gene sequence: CDR1 MNHNS, CDR2 SASEGT. The CDR3 has 15 amino acids. This CDR3 reads CASSAYRAQGEKLFF. CDR3 nucleotides: TGTGCCAGCAGTGCCTATCGGGCCCAGGGTGAAAAACTGTTTTTT.

Only one count was recorded for this clone. The CDR3: CAIKNRDEYTEAFF. The CDR3 DNA follows: TGTGCCATCAAGAACAGGGACGAATACACTGAAGCTTTCTTT. This sequence joins TRBV10-3 and TRBJ1-1; maybe TRBD1 (6 bases). Germline CDR1 is ENHRY and CDR2 is SYGVKD. The CDR3 covers 14 residues. V was trimmed by 7 bases and J by 3 bases, leaving 15 bases between them.

This chain joins TRBV14 and TRBJ2-7, with D uncertain. This CDR3 has 14 residues. V was pared by 0 bases and J by 3 bases, with 9 bases between. In germline, CDR1 is SGHDN, CDR2 FVKESK. The CDR3 protein is CASSQDRRSYEQYF. For the CDR3, the DNA is TGTGCCAGCAGCCAAGATCGACGGAGCTACGAGCAGTACTTC.

V is TRBV7-9 and J is TRBJ2-3; D is uncertain. The CDR3 spans 12 residues. Germline V gene data show CDR1 as SEHNR and CDR2 as FQNEAQ (reference sequence). Between the trimmed V and J ends, which lost 8 bases and 3 bases, there was a span of 9 bases. The CDR3 spells CASQAWTDTQYF. In nucleotides, the CDR3 is TGTGCCAGCCAGGCCTGGACAGATACGCAGTATTTT.

This clone was seen a single time. This chain links TRBV20-1 with TRBJ2-3; D is unclear. This CDR3 has 11 residues. In germline, CDR1 is DFQATT, CDR2 SNEGSKA (reference sequence). Trimming removed 6 bases from V and 6 bases from J, with 10 bases in between. CDR3 region: CSAPLADTQYF. The CDR3 nucleotides are TGCAGTGCCCCCCTGGCGGATACGCAGTATTTT.